Listed here is a single T cell receptor beta chain. Per the study methods: Scientists estimated how many nucleated cells there were by amplifying reference gene primers. The protocol was immunoSEQ multiplex PCR, while the TCRdb copy is restricted to in-frame clones and leaves out a portion. V, J and clone size were drawn from that table, and D and trimming were deduced from the DNA. The sample contains fewer than 110,000 clones, roughly 84% of which appear only once. The source of the sample is a study of blood T cell repertoires in COVID-19. Study-level background: Acute-phase and convalescent COVID-19 samples originated in the United States, Italy and Spain. Sources were T cells, B-cell-depleted T cells, or PBMCs; the material itself was cDNA or gDNA.

The V gene lost 3 bases and the J gene lost 0 bases, with 5 bases spanning the gap. The CDR3 is 13 residues long. This rearrangement joins TRBV12-3 or TRBV12-4 to TRBJ1-1; D unclear. The sequenced sample was peripheral blood. The source is a human donor in a cohort sampled during active COVID-19. The CDR3 region is CASSFSLNTEAFF. The CDR3 DNA is TGTGCCAGCAGTTTCAGTTTGAACACTGAAGCTTTCTTT.